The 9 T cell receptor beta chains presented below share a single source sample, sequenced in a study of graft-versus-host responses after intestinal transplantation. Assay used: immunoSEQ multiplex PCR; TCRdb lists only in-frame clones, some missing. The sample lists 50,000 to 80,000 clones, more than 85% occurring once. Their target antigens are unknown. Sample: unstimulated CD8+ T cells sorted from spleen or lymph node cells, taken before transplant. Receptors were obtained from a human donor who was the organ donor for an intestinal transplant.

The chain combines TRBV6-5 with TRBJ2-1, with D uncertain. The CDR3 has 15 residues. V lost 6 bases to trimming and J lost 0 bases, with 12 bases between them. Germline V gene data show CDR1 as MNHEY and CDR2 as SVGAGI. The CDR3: CASSLFYSSYNEQFF. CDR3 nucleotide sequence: TGTGCCAGCAGCCTTTTTTACAGCTCCTACAATGAGCAGTTCTTC.

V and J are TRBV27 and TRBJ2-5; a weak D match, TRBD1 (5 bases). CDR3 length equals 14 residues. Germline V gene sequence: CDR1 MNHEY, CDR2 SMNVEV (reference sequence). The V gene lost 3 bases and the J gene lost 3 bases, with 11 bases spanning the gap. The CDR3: CASSFKWGKETQYF. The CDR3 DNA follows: TGTGCCAGCAGTTTTAAATGGGGCAAAGAGACCCAGTACTTC.

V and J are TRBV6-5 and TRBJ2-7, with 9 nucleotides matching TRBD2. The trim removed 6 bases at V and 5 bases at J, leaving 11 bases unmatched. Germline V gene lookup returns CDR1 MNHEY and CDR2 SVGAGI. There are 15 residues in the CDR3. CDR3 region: CASSLREGVLDEQYF. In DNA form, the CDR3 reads TGTGCCAGCAGCCTGCGGGAGGGGGTGTTAGACGAGCAGTACTTC.

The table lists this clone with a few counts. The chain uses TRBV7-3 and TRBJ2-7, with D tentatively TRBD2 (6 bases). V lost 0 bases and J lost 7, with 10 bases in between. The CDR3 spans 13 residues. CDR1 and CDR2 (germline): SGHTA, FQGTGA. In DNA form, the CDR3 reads TGTGCCAGCAGCTTAACCACGGAGGGGGAGCAGTACTTC. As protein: CASSLTTEGEQYF. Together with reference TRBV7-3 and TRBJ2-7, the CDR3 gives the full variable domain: GAGVSQTPSNKVTEKGKYVELRCDPISGHTALYWYRQSLGQGPEFLIYFQGTGAADDSGLPNDRFFAVRPEGSVSTLKIQRTERGDSAVYLCASSLTTEGEQYFGPGTRLTVT.

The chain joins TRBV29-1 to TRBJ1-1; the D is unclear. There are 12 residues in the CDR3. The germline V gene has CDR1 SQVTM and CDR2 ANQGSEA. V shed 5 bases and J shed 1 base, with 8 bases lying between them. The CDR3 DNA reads TGCAGCGTTACAGAAAAGAACACTGAAGCTTTCTTT. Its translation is CSVTEKNTEAFF.

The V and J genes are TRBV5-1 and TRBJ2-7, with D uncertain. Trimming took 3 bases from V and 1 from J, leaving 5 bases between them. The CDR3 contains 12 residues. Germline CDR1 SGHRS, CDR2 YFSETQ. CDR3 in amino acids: CASSSSSYEQYF. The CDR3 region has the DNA TGCGCCAGCAGCTCCAGTTCCTACGAGCAGTACTTC.

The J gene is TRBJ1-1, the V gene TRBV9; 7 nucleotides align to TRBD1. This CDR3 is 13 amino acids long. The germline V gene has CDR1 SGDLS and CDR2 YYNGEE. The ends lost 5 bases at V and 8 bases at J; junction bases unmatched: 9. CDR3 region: CASSGAGTAEAFF. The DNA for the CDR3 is TGTGCCAGCAGTGGTGCCGGGACAGCGGAAGCTTTCTTT. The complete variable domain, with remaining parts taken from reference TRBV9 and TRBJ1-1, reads DSGVTQTPKHLITATGQRVTLRCSPRSGDLSVYWYQQSLDQGLQFLIQYYNGEERAKGNILERFSAQQFPDLHSELNLSSLELGDSALYFCASSGAGTAEAFFGQGTRLTVV.

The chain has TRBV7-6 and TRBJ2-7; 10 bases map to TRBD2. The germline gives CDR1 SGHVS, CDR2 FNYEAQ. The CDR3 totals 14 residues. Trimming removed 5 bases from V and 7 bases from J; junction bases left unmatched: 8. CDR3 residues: CASSRTSGLEEQYF. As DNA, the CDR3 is TGTGCCAGCAGCCGGACTAGCGGTTTAGAGGAGCAGTACTTC.

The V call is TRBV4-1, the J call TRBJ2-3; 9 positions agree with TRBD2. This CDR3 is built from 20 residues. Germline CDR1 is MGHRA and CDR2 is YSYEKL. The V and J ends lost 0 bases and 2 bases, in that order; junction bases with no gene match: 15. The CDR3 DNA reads TGCGCCAGCAGCCAAGATATTCCTGCCGGGCTAGCGGGGACCACAGATACGCAGTATTTT. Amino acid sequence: CASSQDIPAGLAGTTDTQYF.